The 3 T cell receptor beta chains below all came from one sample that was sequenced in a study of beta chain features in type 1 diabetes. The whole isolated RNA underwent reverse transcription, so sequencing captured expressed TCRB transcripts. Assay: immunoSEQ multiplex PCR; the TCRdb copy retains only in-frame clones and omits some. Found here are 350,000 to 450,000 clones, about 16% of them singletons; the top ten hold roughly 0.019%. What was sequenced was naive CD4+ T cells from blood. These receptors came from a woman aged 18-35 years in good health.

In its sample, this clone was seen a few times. CDR3 nucleotide sequence: TGTGCCAGCAGCTTAGGCTACGACAACCGAAGGACAGATACGCAGTATTTT. Translating it yields CASSLGYDNRRTDTQYF. This chain joins TRBV7-8 and TRBJ2-3; no clear D. CDR1 and CDR2 (germline): SGHVS, FQNEAQ. Trimming shortened V by 1 base and J by 3 bases, and 17 bases separated the two germline ends. The CDR3 runs 17 residues.

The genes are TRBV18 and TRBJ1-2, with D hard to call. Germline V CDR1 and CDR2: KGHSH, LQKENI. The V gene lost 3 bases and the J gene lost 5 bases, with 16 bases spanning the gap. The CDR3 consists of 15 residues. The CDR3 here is CASSPILDRAYGYTF. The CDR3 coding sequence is TGTGCCAGCTCACCCATCCTAGATCGAGCGTATGGCTACACCTTC.

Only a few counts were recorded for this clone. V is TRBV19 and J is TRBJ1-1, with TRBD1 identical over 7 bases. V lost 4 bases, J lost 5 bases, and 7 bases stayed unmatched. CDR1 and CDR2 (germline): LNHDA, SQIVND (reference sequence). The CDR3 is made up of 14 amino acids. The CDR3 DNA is TGTGCCAGTAGTAGGGGACAGACAGGAACTGAAGCTTTCTTT. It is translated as CASSRGQTGTEAFF.